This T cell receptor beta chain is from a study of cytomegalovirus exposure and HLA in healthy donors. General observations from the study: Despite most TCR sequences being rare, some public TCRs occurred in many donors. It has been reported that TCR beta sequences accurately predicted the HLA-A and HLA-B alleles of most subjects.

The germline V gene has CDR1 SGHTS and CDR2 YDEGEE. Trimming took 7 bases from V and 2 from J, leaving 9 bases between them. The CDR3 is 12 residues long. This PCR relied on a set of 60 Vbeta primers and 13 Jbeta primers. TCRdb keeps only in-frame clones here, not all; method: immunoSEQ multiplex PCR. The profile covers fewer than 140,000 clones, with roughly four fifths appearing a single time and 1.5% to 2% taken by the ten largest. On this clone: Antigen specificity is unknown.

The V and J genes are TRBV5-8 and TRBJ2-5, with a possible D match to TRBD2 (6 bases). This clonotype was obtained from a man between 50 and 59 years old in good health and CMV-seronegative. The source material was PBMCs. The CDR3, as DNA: TGTGCCAGCGGGGGGAAACAAGAGACCCAGTACTTC. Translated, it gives CASGGKQETQYF.